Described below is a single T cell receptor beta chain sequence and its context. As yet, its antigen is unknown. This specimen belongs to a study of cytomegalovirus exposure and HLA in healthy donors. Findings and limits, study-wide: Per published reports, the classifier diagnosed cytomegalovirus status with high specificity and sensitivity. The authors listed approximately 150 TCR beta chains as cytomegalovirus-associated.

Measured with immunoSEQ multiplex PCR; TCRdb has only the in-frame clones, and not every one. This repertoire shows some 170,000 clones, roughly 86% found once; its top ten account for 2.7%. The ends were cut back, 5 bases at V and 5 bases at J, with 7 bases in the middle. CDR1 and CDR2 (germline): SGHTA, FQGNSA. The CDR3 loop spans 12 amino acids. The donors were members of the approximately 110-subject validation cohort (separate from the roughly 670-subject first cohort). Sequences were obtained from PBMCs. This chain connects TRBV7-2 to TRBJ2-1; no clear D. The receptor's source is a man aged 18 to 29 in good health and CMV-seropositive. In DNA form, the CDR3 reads TGTGCCAGCAGCCAGAGCGACAATGAGCAGTTCTTC. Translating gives CASSQSDNEQFF. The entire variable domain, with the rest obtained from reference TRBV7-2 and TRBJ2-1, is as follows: GAGVSQSPSNKVTEKGKDVELRCDPISGHTALYWYRQSLGQGLEFLIYFQGNSAPDKSGLPSDRFSAERTGGSVSTLTIQRTQQEDSAVYLCASSQSDNEQFFGPGTRLTVL.